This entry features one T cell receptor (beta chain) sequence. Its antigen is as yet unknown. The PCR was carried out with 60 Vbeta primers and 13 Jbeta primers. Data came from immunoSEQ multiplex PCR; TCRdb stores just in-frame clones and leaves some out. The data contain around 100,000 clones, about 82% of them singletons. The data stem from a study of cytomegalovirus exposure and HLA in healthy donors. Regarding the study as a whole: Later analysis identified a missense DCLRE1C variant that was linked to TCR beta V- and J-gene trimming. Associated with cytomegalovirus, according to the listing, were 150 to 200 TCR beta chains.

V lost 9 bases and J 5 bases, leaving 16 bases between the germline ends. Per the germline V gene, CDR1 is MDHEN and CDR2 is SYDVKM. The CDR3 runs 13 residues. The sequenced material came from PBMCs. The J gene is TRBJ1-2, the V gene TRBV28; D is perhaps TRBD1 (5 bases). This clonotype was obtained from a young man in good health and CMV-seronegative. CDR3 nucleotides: TGTGCCAGTCCACTTAAGGGGAATTATGGCTACACCTTC. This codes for CASPLKGNYGYTF.